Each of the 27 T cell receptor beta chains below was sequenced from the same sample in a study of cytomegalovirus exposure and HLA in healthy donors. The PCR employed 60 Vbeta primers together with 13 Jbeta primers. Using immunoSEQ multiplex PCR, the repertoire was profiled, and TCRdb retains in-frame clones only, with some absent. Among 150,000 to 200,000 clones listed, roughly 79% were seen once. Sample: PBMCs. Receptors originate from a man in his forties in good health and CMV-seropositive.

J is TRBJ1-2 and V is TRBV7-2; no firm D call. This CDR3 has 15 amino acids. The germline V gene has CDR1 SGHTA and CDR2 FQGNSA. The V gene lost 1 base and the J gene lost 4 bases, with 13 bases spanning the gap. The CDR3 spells CASSLDTSSGYGYTF. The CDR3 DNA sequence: TGTGCCAGCAGCTTAGATACATCGTCAGGCTATGGCTACACCTTC.

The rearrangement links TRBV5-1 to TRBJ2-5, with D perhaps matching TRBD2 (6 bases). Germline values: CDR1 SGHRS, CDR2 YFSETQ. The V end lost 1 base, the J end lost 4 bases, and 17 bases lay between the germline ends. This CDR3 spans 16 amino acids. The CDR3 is CASSLFGSLPPETQYF. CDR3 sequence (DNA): TGCGCCAGCAGCTTGTTCGGGAGCCTACCCCCAGAGACCCAGTACTTC.

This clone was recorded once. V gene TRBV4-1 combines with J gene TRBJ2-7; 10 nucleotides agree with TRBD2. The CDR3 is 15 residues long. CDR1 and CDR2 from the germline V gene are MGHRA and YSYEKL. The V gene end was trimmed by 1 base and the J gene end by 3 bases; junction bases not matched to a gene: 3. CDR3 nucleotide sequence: TGCGCCAGCAGCCAAGCTAGCGGGAGATACTACGAGCAGTACTTC. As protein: CASSQASGRYYEQYF.

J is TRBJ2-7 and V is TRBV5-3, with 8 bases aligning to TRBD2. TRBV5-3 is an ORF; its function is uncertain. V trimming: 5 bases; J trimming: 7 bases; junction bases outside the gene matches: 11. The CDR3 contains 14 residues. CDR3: CARRLLAGCLEQYF. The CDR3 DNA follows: TGTGCCAGAAGGTTGCTAGCGGGCTGTCTGGAGCAGTACTTC.

DNA of the CDR3: TGTGCCAGCAGTTATCGGCAGGGGATCTACGAGCAGTACTTC. Its protein is CASSYRQGIYEQYF. The chain joins TRBV6-5 to TRBJ2-7; a weak D match, TRBD1 (6 bases). The CDR3 spans 14 residues. Germline-derived CDR1 and CDR2 are MNHEY and SVGAGI. V lost 3 bases and J 3 bases, leaving 12 bases between the germline ends.

CDR3 in DNA: TGTGCCAGCAGCTTATTAAAGGGAGGGGAGGGCGCCGAGCAGTACTTC. Translation gives CASSLLKGGEGAEQYF. The chain recombines TRBV11-2 with TRBJ2-7, with TRBD2 matching 7 bases. Per the germline V gene, CDR1 is SGHAT and CDR2 is FQNNGV. This CDR3 is built from 16 residues. After removal of 2 bases from V and 6 bases from J, the junction contained 13 bases not matched to a gene.

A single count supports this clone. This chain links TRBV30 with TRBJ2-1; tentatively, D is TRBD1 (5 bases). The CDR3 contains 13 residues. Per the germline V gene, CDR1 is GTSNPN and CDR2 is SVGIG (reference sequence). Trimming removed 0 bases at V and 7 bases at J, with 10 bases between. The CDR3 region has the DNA TGTGCCTGGAGTGTGCAGGGCATAAATGAGCAGTTCTTC. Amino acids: CAWSVQGINEQFF.

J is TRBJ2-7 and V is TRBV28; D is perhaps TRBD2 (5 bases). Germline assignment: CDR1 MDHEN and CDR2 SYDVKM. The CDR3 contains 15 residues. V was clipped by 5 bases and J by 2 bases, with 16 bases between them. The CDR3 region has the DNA TGTGCCAGCAGTCCCAACAACGGGATGGCCTACGAGCAGTACTTC. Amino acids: CASSPNNGMAYEQYF.

CDR3 sequence reads: CASSQARTDYGYTF. The CDR3 DNA is TGCGCCAGCAGCCAAGCCCGGACAGACTATGGCTACACCTTC. The rearrangement uses TRBV4-1 and TRBJ1-2; D possibly corresponds to TRBD1 (6 bases). The CDR3 has 14 amino acids. With 1 base removed from V and 3 bases from J, the gap between germline ends came to 9 bases. CDR1 is MGHRA and CDR2 is YSYEKL in the germline V gene.

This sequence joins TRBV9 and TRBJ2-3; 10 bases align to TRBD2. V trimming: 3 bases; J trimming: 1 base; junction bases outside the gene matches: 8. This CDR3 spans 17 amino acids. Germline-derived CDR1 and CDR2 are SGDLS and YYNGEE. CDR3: CASSGASGSLGTDTQYF. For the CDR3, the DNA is TGTGCCAGCAGCGGAGCTAGCGGGAGTTTAGGCACAGATACGCAGTATTTT.

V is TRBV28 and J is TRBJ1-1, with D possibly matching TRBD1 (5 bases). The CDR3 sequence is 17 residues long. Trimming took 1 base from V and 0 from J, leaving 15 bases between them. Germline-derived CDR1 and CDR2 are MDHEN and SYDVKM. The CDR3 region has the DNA TGTGCCAGCAGTTTATTCGGGGCAGGGAGGATGAACACTGAAGCTTTCTTT. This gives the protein CASSLFGAGRMNTEAFF. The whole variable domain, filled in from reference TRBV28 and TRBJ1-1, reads DVKVTQSSRYLVKRTGEKVFLECVQDMDHENMFWYRQDPGLGLRLIYFSYDVKMKEKGDIPEGYSVSREKKERFSLILESASTNQTSMYLCASSLFGAGRMNTEAFFGQGTRLTVV.

The CDR3 nucleotides read TGTGCCATCAGACTAGCGGGAGAGGGGAATGAGCAGTTCTTC. Its protein product is CAIRLAGEGNEQFF. The chain joins TRBV10-3 to TRBJ2-1, with 11 bases lining up with TRBD2. The germline CDR1 and CDR2 sequences are ENHRY and SYGVKD. There are 14 residues in the CDR3. V gave up 6 bases and J gave up 7 bases; unmatched junction bases: 5.

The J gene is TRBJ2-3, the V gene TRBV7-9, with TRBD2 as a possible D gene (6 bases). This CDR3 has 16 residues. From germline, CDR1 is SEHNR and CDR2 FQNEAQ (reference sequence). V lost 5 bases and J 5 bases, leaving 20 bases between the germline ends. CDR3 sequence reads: CASSPGVAEPGDTQYF. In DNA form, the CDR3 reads TGTGCCAGCAGCCCCGGGGTAGCGGAGCCGGGAGATACGCAGTATTTT.

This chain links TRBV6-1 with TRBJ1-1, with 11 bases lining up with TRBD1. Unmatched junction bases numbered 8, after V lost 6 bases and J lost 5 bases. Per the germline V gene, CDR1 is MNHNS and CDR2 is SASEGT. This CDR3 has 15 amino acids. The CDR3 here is CASRRTGGVGTEAFF. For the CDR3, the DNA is TGTGCCAGCAGACGGACAGGGGGCGTGGGTACTGAAGCTTTCTTT.

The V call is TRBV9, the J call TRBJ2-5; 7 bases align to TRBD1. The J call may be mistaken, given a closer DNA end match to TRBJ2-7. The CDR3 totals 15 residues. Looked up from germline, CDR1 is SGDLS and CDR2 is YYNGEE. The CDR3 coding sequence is TGTGCCAGCAGCGTAGGGGGACAGAGCTCCTACGAGCAGTACTTC. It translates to CASSVGGQSSYEQYF.

CDR3 sequence reads: CASSEGGGYGYTF. CDR3 nucleotides: TGTGCCAGCAGTGAGGGGGGGGGTTATGGCTACACCTTC. The chain employs TRBV6-1 and TRBJ1-2, with D possibly being TRBD1 (5 bases). The CDR3 totals 13 residues. Germline V CDR1 and CDR2: MNHNS, SASEGT. Trimming cost V 3 bases and J 5 bases, with 10 bases left between them.

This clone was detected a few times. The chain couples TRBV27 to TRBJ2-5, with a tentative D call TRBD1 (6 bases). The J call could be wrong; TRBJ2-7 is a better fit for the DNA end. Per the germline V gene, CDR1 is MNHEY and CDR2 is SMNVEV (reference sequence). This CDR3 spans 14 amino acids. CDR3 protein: CASSFDRSSYEQYF. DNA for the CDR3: TGTGCCAGCAGTTTTGACAGGAGCTCCTACGAGCAGTACTTC.

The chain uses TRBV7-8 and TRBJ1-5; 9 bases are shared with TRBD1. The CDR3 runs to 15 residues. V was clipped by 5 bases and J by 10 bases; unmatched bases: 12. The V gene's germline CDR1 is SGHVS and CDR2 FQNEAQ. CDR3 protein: CASSPRTGAGGPQHF. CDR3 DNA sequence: TGTGCCAGCAGCCCGAGGACAGGGGCCGGCGGTCCCCAGCATTTT.

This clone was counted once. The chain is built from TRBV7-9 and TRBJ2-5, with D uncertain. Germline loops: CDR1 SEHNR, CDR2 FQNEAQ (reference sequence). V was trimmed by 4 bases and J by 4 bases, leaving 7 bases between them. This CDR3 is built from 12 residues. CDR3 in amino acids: CASSSLRETQYF. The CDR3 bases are TGTGCCAGCAGCTCCCTCCGAGAGACCCAGTACTTC.

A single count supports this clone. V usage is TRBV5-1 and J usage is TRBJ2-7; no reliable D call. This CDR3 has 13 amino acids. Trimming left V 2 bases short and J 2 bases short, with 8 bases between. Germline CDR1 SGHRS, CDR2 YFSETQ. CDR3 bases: TGCGCCAGCAGCTTCGACCTAGCCTACGAGCAGTACTTC. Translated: CASSFDLAYEQYF.

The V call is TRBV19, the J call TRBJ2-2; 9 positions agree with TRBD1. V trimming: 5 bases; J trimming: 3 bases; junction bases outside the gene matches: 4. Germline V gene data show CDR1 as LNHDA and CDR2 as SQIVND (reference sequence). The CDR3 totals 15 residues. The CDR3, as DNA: TGTGCCAGTAGTCTAGGGACAGGGCACACCGGGGAGCTGTTTTTT. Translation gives CASSLGTGHTGELFF.

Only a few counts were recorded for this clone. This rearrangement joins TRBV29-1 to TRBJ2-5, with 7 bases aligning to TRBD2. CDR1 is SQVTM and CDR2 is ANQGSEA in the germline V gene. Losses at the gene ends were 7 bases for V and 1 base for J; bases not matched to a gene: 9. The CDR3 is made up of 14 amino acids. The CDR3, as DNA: TGCAGCGCCGGCCTCCCGGGAGGCCAAGAGACCCAGTACTTC. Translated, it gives CSAGLPGGQETQYF.

Here the CDR3 reads CSASEREEQFF. CDR3 in DNA: TGCAGTGCTAGTGAGCGGGAGGAGCAGTTCTTC. The chain links TRBV20-1 to TRBJ2-1; 8 positions agree with TRBD2. Germline lookup yields CDR1 DFQATT and CDR2 SNEGSKA (reference sequence). Trimming at V came to 3 bases and at J to 10 bases, leaving 2 bases not matched to a gene. CDR3 length: 11 residues.

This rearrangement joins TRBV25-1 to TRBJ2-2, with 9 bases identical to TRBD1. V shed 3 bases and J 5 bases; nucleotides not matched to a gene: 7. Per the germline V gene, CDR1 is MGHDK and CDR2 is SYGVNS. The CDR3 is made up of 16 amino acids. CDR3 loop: CASSDSTGTGTGELFF. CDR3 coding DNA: TGTGCCAGCAGTGACTCCACCGGGACAGGGACCGGGGAGCTGTTTTTT.

The CDR3 region has the DNA TGTGCCAGCAAACCCGAATGGGGACAGAGTATGAACACTGAAGCTTTCTTT. Translating gives CASKPEWGQSMNTEAFF. The chain has TRBV27 and TRBJ1-1, with 7 bases that match TRBD1. The germline gives CDR1 MNHEY, CDR2 SMNVEV (reference sequence). J was trimmed by 0 bases and V by 7 bases; bases with no gene match: 14. CDR3 length: 17 residues.

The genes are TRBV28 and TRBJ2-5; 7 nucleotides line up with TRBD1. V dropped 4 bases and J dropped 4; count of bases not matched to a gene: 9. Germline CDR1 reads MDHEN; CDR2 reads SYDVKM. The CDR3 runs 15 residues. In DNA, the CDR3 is TGTGCCAGCAGTTCCTACAAGACAGGGTTAGAGACCCAGTACTTC. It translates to CASSSYKTGLETQYF.

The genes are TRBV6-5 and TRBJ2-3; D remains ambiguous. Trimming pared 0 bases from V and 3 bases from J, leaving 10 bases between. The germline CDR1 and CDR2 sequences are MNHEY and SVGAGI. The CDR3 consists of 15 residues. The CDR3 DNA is TGTGCCAGCAGTTACTCCCCTGGGCAGACAGATACGCAGTATTTT. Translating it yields CASSYSPGQTDTQYF.